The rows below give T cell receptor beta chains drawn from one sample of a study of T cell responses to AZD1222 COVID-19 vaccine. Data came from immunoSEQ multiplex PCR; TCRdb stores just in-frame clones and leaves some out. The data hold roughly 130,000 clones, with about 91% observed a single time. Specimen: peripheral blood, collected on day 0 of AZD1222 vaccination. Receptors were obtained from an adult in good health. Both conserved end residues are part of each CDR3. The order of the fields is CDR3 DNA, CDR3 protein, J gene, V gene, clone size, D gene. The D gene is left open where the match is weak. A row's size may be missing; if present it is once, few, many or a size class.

CDR3nt: TGTGCCAGCAGCGAGAGCTACGAGCAGTACTTC; CDR3aa: CASSESYEQYF; j_gene: TRBJ2-7; v_gene: TRBV12-3/TRBV12-4; abundance: NA; d_gene: NA
CDR3nt: TGTGCCAGCAGTGGAACCCCCTATGGCTACACCTTC; CDR3aa: CASSGTPYGYTF; j_gene: TRBJ1-2; v_gene: TRBV25-1; abundance: NA; d_gene: NA
CDR3nt: TGTGCCACCCGGACAGGGGGCGTTAATGGCTACACCTTC; CDR3aa: CATRTGGVNGYTF; j_gene: TRBJ1-2; v_gene: TRBV27; abundance: NA; d_gene: TRBD1
CDR3nt: TGCGCCAGCAGTGAGTCTTTTAGCGGGAGGTCCGATACCTACAATGAGCAGTTCTTC; CDR3aa: CASSESFSGRSDTYNEQFF; j_gene: TRBJ2-1; v_gene: TRBV10-2; abundance: NA; d_gene: TRBD2
CDR3nt: TGTGCCAGTAGATGGAGTGGGGAGAACACTGAAGCTTTCTTT; CDR3aa: CASRWSGENTEAFF; j_gene: TRBJ1-1; v_gene: TRBV19; abundance: once; d_gene: NA
CDR3nt: TGCGCCAGCAGCCAAGAGGGAGCGGGAGCGGAGGGAGAGACCCAGTACTTC; CDR3aa: CASSQEGAGAEGETQYF; j_gene: TRBJ2-5; v_gene: TRBV4-3; abundance: NA; d_gene: TRBD2
CDR3nt: TGTGCCAGCAGCGTAGACGGCAATCAGCCCCAGCATTTT; CDR3aa: CASSVDGNQPQHF; j_gene: TRBJ1-5; v_gene: TRBV9; abundance: NA; d_gene: NA
CDR3nt: TGTGCCAGCAGCGCGGCCGGGAACACTGAAGCTTTCTTT; CDR3aa: CASSAAGNTEAFF; j_gene: TRBJ1-1; v_gene: TRBV11-2; abundance: NA; d_gene: NA
CDR3nt: TGTGCCACCAGCAGAGTTACGGCAACTAATGAAAAACTGTTTTTT; CDR3aa: CATSRVTATNEKLFF; j_gene: TRBJ1-4; v_gene: TRBV15; abundance: NA; d_gene: NA
CDR3nt: TGTGCCAGCAGCCAAGAGAGGACTAGATTGCAGTACTTC; CDR3aa: CASSQERTRLQYF; j_gene: TRBJ2-7; v_gene: TRBV14; abundance: NA; d_gene: TRBD2
CDR3nt: TGTGCCAGCAGTCCCTCCGGCAGGCTCCTAGATCAGCCCCAGCATTTT; CDR3aa: CASSPSGRLLDQPQHF; j_gene: TRBJ1-5; v_gene: TRBV27; abundance: NA; d_gene: NA
CDR3nt: TGTGCCATCAGTGATTACAGACACTCTGGAAACACCATATATTTT; CDR3aa: CAISDYRHSGNTIYF; j_gene: TRBJ1-3; v_gene: TRBV10-3; abundance: once; d_gene: NA
CDR3nt: TGTGCCACCAACAGAGGCGGGTGGAACACTGAAGCTTTCTTT; CDR3aa: CATNRGGWNTEAFF; j_gene: TRBJ1-1; v_gene: TRBV7-2; abundance: NA; d_gene: NA
CDR3nt: TGTGCCAGCAGTTACTACTGGGGGCTGAGCAATCAGCCCCAGCATTTT; CDR3aa: CASSYYWGLSNQPQHF; j_gene: TRBJ1-5; v_gene: TRBV6-2/TRBV6-3; abundance: few; d_gene: NA
CDR3nt: TGTGCCAGCAGCTTAGGGTTCGCGGGAGCGAACACCGGGGAGCTGTTTTTT; CDR3aa: CASSLGFAGANTGELFF; j_gene: TRBJ2-2; v_gene: TRBV7-9; abundance: NA; d_gene: TRBD2
CDR3nt: TGTGCCAGTAGTATTTGGGTAGGGGGGGATACGCAGTATTTT; CDR3aa: CASSIWVGGDTQYF; j_gene: TRBJ2-3; v_gene: TRBV19; abundance: NA; d_gene: NA
CDR3nt: TGTGCCAGCAGTTACTTCGAGGAAGGGGCCAACGTCCTGACTTTC; CDR3aa: CASSYFEEGANVLTF; j_gene: TRBJ2-6; v_gene: TRBV6-5; abundance: NA; d_gene: NA
CDR3nt: TGTGCCAGCAGCTGGGGTGGGGGCTCGAACACCGGGGAGCTGTTTTTT; CDR3aa: CASSWGGGSNTGELFF; j_gene: TRBJ2-2; v_gene: TRBV13; abundance: NA; d_gene: NA
CDR3nt: TGTGCCAGCAGAAATTCCGGGACTAGCGGGAGAGGTCCAGATACGCAGTATTTT; CDR3aa: CASRNSGTSGRGPDTQYF; j_gene: TRBJ2-3; v_gene: TRBV7-9; abundance: NA; d_gene: TRBD2
CDR3nt: TGTGCCAGCAGCCAAGGATCGGCGGGAGGGCCCGGGGAGCTGTTTTTT; CDR3aa: CASSQGSAGGPGELFF; j_gene: TRBJ2-2; v_gene: TRBV4-2; abundance: NA; d_gene: TRBD2
CDR3nt: TGTGCCAGCAGTTACGGGGTCAATCCAGAGACCCAGTACTTC; CDR3aa: CASSYGVNPETQYF; j_gene: TRBJ2-5; v_gene: TRBV6-6; abundance: NA; d_gene: NA
CDR3nt: TGTGCCAGCAGCCATAGCCCGGAGGGGCTGTTTTTT; CDR3aa: CASSHSPEGLFF; j_gene: TRBJ2-2; v_gene: TRBV14; abundance: NA; d_gene: NA
CDR3nt: TGTGCCAGCAGTTTAGAGGGCTACCAGCCCCAGCATTTT; CDR3aa: CASSLEGYQPQHF; j_gene: TRBJ1-5; v_gene: TRBV27; abundance: NA; d_gene: NA
CDR3nt: TGTGCCAGCAGTTACTCAGGGGGCGGATACGGCTACACCTTC; CDR3aa: CASSYSGGGYGYTF; j_gene: TRBJ1-2; v_gene: TRBV6-6; abundance: NA; d_gene: TRBD1
CDR3nt: TGTGCCAGCAGGGCAGGTCGCGGCTACACCTTC; CDR3aa: CASRAGRGYTF; j_gene: TRBJ1-2; v_gene: TRBV12-3/TRBV12-4; abundance: NA; d_gene: NA
CDR3nt: TGTGCCATCAGCACAGGGGACTATGGCTACACCTTC; CDR3aa: CAISTGDYGYTF; j_gene: TRBJ1-2; v_gene: TRBV10-3; abundance: NA; d_gene: TRBD1
CDR3nt: TGTGCCAGCAGCGGAGAAACCGGGACAACTGCTTCTGGCTACACCTTC; CDR3aa: CASSGETGTTASGYTF; j_gene: TRBJ1-2; v_gene: TRBV9; abundance: NA; d_gene: NA
CDR3nt: TGTGCCAGCAGCCCGGACAGGGCTAACTATGGCTACACCTTC; CDR3aa: CASSPDRANYGYTF; j_gene: TRBJ1-2; v_gene: TRBV5-6; abundance: NA; d_gene: TRBD1
CDR3nt: TGTGCCAGCAGTCCGACAGGATTCTCCTACGAGCAGTACTTC; CDR3aa: CASSPTGFSYEQYF; j_gene: TRBJ2-7; v_gene: TRBV27; abundance: NA; d_gene: NA
CDR3nt: TGTGCCAGCGGGTTAAGGACAGGGGGTGGCTACACCTTC; CDR3aa: CASGLRTGGGYTF; j_gene: TRBJ1-2; v_gene: TRBV7-2; abundance: NA; d_gene: TRBD1
CDR3nt: TGTGCCAGCAGTCTAACCCGGGACAGGGGAACATCTTCTTACGAGCAGTACTTC; CDR3aa: CASSLTRDRGTSSYEQYF; j_gene: TRBJ2-7; v_gene: TRBV6-6; abundance: NA; d_gene: TRBD1
CDR3nt: TGTGCCAGCTCACCCCAGGACATGGAGCAGTTCTTC; CDR3aa: CASSPQDMEQFF; j_gene: TRBJ2-1; v_gene: TRBV18; abundance: NA; d_gene: NA
CDR3nt: TGTGCCAGCAGGCATGGGACTAATCAGCCCCAGCATTTT; CDR3aa: CASRHGTNQPQHF; j_gene: TRBJ1-5; v_gene: TRBV12-3/TRBV12-4; abundance: NA; d_gene: NA
CDR3nt: TGTGCCAGCAGTCCGACAGGGGGGTCAGAGACCCAGTACTTC; CDR3aa: CASSPTGGSETQYF; j_gene: TRBJ2-5; v_gene: TRBV6-5; abundance: NA; d_gene: TRBD1
CDR3nt: TGTGCCAGCAGCTGGGGGGCACTCGGGACCCAGTACTTC; CDR3aa: CASSWGALGTQYF; j_gene: TRBJ2-5; v_gene: TRBV5-6; abundance: NA; d_gene: NA
CDR3nt: TGTGCCAGCAGCATCACAGGGGACTATGGCTACACCTTC; CDR3aa: CASSITGDYGYTF; j_gene: TRBJ1-2; v_gene: TRBV7-8; abundance: NA; d_gene: TRBD1
CDR3nt: TGTGCTAGTGCCTTCGGGGAGGGCAATCAGCCCCAGCATTTT; CDR3aa: CASAFGEGNQPQHF; j_gene: TRBJ1-5; v_gene: TRBV12-5; abundance: NA; d_gene: NA
CDR3nt: TGCGCCAGCAGCTTGGTTGGCGGTCGCGAGCAGTACTTC; CDR3aa: CASSLVGGREQYF; j_gene: TRBJ2-7; v_gene: TRBV5-1; abundance: NA; d_gene: NA
CDR3nt: TGTGCCAGCAGCTCAAGGGCGGGAGTCTACGAGCAGTACTTC; CDR3aa: CASSSRAGVYEQYF; j_gene: TRBJ2-7; v_gene: TRBV13; abundance: NA; d_gene: TRBD2
CDR3nt: TGTGCCAGCAGCCTACAGAGGGCGAACACTGAAGCTTTCTTT; CDR3aa: CASSLQRANTEAFF; j_gene: TRBJ1-1; v_gene: TRBV27; abundance: once; d_gene: NA
CDR3nt: TGTGCCAGCAGTTTGTCTACCCTAGGAGGCAACTACGAGCAGTACTTC; CDR3aa: CASSLSTLGGNYEQYF; j_gene: TRBJ2-7; v_gene: TRBV27; abundance: once; d_gene: NA
CDR3nt: TGTGCCAGCAGCTTGTGGGACAGGGATGTCACTGAAGCTTTCTTT; CDR3aa: CASSLWDRDVTEAFF; j_gene: TRBJ1-1; v_gene: TRBV5-5; abundance: NA; d_gene: TRBD1
CDR3nt: TGTGCCAGCAGGGACAGGGGCTACGAGCAGTACTTC; CDR3aa: CASRDRGYEQYF; j_gene: TRBJ2-7; v_gene: TRBV6-5; abundance: NA; d_gene: TRBD1
CDR3nt: TGTGCCAGCACCCCCCAGGGGGCTCGGTCACCCCTCCACTTT; CDR3aa: CASTPQGARSPLHF; j_gene: TRBJ1-6; v_gene: TRBV21-1; abundance: NA; d_gene: NA
CDR3nt: TGTGCCAGCAGTGAAGCGGGACAGGGCACTGAAGCTTTCTTT; CDR3aa: CASSEAGQGTEAFF; j_gene: TRBJ1-1; v_gene: TRBV6-1; abundance: NA; d_gene: TRBD1
CDR3nt: TGTGCCACCAGCGAGGGACTAGCGGGAGGCTACGAGCAGTACTTC; CDR3aa: CATSEGLAGGYEQYF; j_gene: TRBJ2-7; v_gene: TRBV24-1; abundance: NA; d_gene: TRBD2
CDR3nt: TGTGCCAGCAGCCGGGACAGCAGGCAGCCCCAGCATTTT; CDR3aa: CASSRDSRQPQHF; j_gene: TRBJ1-5; v_gene: TRBV6-5; abundance: NA; d_gene: TRBD1
CDR3nt: TGTGCCAGCAGCGGTAGCCACAGGGGGACGAACACCGGGGAGCTGTTTTTT; CDR3aa: CASSGSHRGTNTGELFF; j_gene: TRBJ2-2; v_gene: TRBV9; abundance: NA; d_gene: TRBD1